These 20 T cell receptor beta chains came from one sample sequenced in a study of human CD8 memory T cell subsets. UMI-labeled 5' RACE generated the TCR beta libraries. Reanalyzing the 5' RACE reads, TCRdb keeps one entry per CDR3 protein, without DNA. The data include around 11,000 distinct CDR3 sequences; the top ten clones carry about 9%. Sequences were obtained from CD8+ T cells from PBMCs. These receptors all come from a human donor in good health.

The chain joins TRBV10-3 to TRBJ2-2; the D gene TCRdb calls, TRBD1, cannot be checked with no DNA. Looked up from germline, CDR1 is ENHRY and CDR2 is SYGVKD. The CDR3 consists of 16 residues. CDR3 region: CAISELGGTGPGELFF.

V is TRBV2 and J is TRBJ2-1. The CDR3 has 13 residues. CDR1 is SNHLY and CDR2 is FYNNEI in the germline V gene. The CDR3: CASSESVYNEQFF.

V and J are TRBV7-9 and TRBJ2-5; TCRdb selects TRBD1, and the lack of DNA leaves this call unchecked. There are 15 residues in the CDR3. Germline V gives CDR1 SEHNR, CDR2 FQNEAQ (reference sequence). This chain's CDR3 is CASSSPYTGVETQYF.

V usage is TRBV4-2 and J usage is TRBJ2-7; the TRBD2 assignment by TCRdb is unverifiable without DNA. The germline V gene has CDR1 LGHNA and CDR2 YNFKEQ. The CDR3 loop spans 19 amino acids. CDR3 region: CASSQRLAGDSPEGGEQYF.

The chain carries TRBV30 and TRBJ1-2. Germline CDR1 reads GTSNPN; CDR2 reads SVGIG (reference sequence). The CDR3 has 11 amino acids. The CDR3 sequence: CAWGSNYGYTF.

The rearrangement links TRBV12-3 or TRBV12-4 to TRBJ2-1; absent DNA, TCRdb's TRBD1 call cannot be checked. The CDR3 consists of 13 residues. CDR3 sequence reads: CASSWTGGGEQFF.

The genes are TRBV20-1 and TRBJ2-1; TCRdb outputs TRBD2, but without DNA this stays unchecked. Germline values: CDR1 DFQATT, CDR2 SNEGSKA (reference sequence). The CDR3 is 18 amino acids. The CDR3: CSATQPGLAGRTYNEQFF.

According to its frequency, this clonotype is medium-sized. The CDR3 region is CSAGTQLYEQYF. The chain combines TRBV29-1 with TRBJ2-7; the TCRdb D gene call, TRBD1, has no DNA to confirm it. This CDR3 is 12 amino acids long. Germline-derived CDR1 and CDR2 are SQVTM and ANQGSEA.

The CDR3 region is CASSATGSYEQYF. V and J are TRBV5-1 and TRBJ2-7; TCRdb proposes TRBD1, but this gene call is untestable without DNA. Per germline, CDR1 SGHRS and CDR2 YFSETQ. The CDR3 loop spans 13 amino acids.

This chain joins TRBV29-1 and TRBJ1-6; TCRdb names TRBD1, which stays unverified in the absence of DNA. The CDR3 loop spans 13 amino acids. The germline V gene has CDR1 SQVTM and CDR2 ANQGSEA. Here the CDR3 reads CSVWAGVGSPLHF.

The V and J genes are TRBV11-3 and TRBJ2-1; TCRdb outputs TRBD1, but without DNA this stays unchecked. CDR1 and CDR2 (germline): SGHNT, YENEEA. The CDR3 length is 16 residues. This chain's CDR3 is CASSLEGASAYNEQFF.

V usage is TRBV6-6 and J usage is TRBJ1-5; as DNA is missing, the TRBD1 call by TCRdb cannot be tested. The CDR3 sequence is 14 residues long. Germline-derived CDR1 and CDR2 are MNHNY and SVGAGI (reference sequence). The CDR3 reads CASGTTDSNQPQHF.

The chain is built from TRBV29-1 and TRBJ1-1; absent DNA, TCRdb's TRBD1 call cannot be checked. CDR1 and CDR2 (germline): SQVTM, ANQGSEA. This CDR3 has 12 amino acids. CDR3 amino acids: CSGLTGLSEAFF.

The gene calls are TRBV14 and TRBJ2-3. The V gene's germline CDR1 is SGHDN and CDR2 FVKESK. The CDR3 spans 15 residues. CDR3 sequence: CASSQPALEADTQYF.

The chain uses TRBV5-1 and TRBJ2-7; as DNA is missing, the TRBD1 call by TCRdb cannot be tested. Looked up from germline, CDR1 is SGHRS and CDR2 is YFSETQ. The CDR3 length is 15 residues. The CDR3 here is CASSLVDRVTYEQYF.

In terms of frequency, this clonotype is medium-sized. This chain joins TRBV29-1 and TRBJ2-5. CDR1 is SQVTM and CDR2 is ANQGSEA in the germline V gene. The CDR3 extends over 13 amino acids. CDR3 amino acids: CSVDLGSEETQYF.

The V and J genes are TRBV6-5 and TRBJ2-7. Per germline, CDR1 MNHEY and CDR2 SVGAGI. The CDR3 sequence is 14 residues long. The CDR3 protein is CASSYSRVGYEQYF.

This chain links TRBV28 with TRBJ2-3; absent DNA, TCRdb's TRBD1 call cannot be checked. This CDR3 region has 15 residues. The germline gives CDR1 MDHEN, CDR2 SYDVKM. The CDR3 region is CASSLMTGGSNTQYF.

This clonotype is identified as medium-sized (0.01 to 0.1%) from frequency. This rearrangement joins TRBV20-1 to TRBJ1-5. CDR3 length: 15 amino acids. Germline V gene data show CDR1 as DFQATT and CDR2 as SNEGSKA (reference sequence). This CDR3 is CSARALDQNGQPQHF.

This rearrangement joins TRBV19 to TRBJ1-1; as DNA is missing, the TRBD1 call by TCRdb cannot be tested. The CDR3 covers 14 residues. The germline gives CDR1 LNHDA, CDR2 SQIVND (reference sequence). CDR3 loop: CASSSWTGDTEAFF.